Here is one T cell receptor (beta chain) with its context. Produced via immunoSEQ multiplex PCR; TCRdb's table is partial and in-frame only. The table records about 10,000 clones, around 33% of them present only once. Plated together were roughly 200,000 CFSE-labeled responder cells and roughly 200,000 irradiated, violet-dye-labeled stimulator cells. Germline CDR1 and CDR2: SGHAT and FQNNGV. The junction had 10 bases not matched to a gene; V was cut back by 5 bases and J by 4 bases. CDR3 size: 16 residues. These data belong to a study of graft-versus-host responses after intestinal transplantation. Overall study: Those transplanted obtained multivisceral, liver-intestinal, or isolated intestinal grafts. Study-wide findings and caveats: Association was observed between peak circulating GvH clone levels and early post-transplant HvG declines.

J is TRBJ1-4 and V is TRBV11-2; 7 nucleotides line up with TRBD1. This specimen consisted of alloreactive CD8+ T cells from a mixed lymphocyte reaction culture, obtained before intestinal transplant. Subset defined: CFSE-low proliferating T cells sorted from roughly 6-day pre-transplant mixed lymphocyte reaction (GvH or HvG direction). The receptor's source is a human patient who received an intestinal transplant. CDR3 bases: TGTGCCAGCAGCGGCCGGGCAGGGGGGCGTAATGAAAAACTGTTTTTT. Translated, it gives CASSGRAGGRNEKLFF.